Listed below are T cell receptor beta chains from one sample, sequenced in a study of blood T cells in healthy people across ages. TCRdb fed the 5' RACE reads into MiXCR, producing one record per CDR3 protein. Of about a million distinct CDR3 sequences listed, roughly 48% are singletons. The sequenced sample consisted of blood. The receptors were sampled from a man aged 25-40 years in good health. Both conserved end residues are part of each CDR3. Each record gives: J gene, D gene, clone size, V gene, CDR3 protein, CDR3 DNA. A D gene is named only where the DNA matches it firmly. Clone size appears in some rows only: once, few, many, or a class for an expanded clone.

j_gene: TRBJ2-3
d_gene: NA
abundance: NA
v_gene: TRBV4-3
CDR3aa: CASSQDSSRDTQYF
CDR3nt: TGCGCCAGCAGCCAAGATAGTAGTAGGGATACGCAGTATTTT

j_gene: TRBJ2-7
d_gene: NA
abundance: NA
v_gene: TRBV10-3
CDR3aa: CAIRAAGGSYEQYF
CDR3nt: TGTGCCATCCGGGCCGCGGGCGGCTCCTACGAGCAGTACTTC

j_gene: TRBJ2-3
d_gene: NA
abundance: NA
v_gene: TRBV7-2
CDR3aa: CASSPGLGITDTQYF
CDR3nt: TGTGCCAGCAGCCCCGGGTTGGGGATCACAGATACGCAGTATTTT

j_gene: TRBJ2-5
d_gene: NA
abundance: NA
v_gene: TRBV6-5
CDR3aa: CASTAPGKETQYF
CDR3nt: TGTGCCAGCACCGCCCCAGGGAAAGAGACCCAGTACTTC

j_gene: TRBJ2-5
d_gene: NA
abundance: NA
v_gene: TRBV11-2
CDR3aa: CASNVHNQETQYF
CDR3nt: TGTGCCAGCAATGTGCATAATCAAGAGACCCAGTACTTC

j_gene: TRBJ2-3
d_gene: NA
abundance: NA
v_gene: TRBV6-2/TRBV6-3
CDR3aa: CASSYALGDGGLTDTQYF
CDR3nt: TGTGCCAGCAGTTACGCCCTTGGGGACGGGGGCCTGACAGATACGCAGTATTTT

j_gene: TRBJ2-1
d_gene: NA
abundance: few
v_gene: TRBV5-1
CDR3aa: CASSLGVPSQRAADNEQFF
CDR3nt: TGCGCCAGCAGCTTGGGAGTTCCGAGCCAGAGGGCTGCGGACAATGAGCAGTTCTTC

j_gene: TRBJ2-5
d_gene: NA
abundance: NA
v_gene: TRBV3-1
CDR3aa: CASSQDWSLGLETQYF
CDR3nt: TGTGCCAGCAGCCAAGATTGGTCCCTAGGGTTAGAGACCCAGTACTTC

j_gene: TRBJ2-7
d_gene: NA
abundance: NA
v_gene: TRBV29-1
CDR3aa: CSVVEVSSYEQYF
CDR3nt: TGCAGCGTTGTGGAGGTAAGCTCCTACGAGCAGTACTTC

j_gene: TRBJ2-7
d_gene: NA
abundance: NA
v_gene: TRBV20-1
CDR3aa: CSADQSQMGEQYF
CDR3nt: TGCAGTGCTGACCAATCCCAAATGGGCGAGCAGTACTTC

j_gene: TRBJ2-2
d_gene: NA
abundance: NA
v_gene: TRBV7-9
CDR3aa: CASSLVWDGTGELFF
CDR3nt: TGTGCCAGCAGCTTAGTTTGGGACGGCACCGGGGAGCTGTTTTTT

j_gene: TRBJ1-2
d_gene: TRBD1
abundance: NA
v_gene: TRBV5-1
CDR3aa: CASSSTGQGASHGYTF
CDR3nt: TGCGCCAGCAGCTCGACTGGACAGGGGGCATCCCATGGCTACACCTTC

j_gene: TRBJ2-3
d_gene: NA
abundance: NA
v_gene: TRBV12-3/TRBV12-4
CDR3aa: CASSPSGLSGDTQYF
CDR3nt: TGTGCCAGCAGTCCCTCGGGACTGTCAGGAGATACGCAGTATTTT

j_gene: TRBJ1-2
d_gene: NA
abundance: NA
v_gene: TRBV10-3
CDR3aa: CAISERDTLYGYTF
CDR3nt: TGTGCCATCAGTGAGAGGGACACACTCTATGGCTACACCTTC

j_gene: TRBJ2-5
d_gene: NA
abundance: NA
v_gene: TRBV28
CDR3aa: CASSTWGGEETQYF
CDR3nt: TGTGCCAGCAGTACCTGGGGCGGGGAAGAGACCCAGTACTTC

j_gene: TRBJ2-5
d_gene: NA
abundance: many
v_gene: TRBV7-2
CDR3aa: CASSVAETQYF
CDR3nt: TGTGCCAGCAGTGTAGCAGAGACCCAGTACTTC

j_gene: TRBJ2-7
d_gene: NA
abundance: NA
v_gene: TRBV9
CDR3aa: CASSLSLREQYF
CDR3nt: TGTGCCAGCAGCCTCAGTTTACGGGAGCAGTACTTC

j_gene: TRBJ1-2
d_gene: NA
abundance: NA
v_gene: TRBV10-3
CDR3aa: CAISEGLEAGYTF
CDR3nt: TGTGCCATCAGTGAAGGCCTCGAGGCTGGCTACACCTTC

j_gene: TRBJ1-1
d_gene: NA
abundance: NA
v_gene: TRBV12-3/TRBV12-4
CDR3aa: CASSLEGPNTEAFF
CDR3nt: TGTGCCAGCAGTTTAGAGGGACCGAACACTGAAGCTTTCTTT

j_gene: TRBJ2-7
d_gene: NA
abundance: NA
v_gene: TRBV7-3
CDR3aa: CASSLNKGINEQYF
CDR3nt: TGTGCCAGCAGCTTAAACAAGGGGATCAACGAGCAGTACTTC

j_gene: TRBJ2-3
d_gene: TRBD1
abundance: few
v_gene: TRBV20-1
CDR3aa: CSARETGTDTQYF
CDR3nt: TGCAGTGCTAGAGAGACAGGGACAGATACGCAGTATTTT

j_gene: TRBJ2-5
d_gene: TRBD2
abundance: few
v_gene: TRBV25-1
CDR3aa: CASSVSSGQETQYF
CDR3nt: TGTGCCAGCAGTGTGTCTAGCGGACAAGAGACCCAGTACTTC